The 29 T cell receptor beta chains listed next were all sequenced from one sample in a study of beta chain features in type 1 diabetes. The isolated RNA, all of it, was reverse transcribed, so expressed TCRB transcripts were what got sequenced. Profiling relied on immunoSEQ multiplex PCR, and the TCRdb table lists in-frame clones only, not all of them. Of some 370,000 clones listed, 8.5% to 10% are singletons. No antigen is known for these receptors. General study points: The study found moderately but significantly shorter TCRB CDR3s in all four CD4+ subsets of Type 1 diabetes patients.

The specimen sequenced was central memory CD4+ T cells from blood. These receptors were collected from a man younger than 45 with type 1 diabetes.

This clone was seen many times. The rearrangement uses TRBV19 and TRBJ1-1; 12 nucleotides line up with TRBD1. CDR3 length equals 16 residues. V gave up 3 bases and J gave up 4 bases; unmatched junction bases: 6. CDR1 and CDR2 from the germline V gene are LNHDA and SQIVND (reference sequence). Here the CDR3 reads CASSMGTGGFGTEAFF. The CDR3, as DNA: TGTGCCAGTAGTATGGGGACAGGGGGCTTTGGCACTGAAGCTTTCTTT.

The CDR3 reads CASSSGYYGYTF. CDR3 bases: TGTGCCAGCAGCTCCGGATATTATGGCTACACCTTC. This chain joins TRBV7-2 and TRBJ1-2, with D uncertain. Trimming took 4 bases from V and 5 from J, leaving 8 bases between them. The CDR3 is made up of 12 amino acids. The V gene's germline CDR1 is SGHTA and CDR2 FQGNSA.

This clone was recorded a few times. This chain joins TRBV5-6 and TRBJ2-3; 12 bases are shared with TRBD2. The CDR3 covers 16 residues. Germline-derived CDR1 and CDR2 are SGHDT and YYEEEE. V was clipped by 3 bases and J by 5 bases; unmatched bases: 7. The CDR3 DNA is TGTGCCAGCAGCTCGACTAGCGGGGGAAGAGGAGATACGCAGTATTTT. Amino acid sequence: CASSSTSGGRGDTQYF.

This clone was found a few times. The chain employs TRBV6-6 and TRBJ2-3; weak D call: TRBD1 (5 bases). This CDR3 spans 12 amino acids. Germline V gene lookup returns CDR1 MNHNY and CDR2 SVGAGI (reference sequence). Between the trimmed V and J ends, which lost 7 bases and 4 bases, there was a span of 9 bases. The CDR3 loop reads CASIGEADTQYF. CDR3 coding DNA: TGTGCCAGCATAGGGGAAGCAGATACGCAGTATTTT.

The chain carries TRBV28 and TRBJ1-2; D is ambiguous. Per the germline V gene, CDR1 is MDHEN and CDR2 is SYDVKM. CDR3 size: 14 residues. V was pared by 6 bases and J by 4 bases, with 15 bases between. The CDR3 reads CASRSVDTLYGYTF. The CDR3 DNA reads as TGTGCCAGCAGGTCTGTTGACACCCTCTATGGCTACACCTTC.

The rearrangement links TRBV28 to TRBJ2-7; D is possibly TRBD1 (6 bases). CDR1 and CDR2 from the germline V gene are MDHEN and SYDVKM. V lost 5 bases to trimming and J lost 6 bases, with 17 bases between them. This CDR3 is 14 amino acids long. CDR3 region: CASSAGTKDSEQYF. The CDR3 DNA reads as TGTGCCAGCAGTGCCGGGACAAAAGATTCCGAGCAGTACTTC.

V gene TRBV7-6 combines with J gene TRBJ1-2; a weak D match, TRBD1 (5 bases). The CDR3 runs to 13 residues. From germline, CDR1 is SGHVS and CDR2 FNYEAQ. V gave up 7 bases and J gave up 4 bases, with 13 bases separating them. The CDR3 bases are TGTGCCAGCACCCAATCCGGGGCCTATGGCTACACCTTC. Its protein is CASTQSGAYGYTF.

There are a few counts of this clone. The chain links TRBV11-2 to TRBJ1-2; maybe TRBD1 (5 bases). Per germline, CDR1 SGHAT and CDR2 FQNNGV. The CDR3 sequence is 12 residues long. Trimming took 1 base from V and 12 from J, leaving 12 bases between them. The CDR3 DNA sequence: TGTGCCAGCAGCTTAGTTATGGGGGAGGACACCTTC. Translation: CASSLVMGEDTF.

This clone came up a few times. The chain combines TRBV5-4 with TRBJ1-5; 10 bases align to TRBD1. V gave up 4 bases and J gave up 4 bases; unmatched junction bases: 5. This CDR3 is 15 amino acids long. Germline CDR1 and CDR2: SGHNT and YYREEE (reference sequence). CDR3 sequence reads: CASSPGTGANQPQHF. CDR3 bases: TGTGCCAGCAGCCCAGGGACAGGGGCGAATCAGCCCCAGCATTTT.

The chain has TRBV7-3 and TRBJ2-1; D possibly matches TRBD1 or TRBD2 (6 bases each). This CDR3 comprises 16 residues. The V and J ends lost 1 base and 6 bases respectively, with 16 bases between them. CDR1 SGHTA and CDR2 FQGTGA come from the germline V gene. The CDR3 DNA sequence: TGTGCCAGCAGCTTAATGGGGGGCAAGGTCGGCAATGAGCAGTTCTTC. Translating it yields CASSLMGGKVGNEQFF.

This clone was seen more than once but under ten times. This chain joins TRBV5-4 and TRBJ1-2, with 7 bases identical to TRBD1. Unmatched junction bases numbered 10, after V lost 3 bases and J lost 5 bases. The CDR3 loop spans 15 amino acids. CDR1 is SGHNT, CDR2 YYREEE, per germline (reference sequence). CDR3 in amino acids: CASSYNPGQNYGYTF. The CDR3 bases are TGTGCCAGCAGCTACAACCCGGGACAGAATTATGGCTACACCTTC. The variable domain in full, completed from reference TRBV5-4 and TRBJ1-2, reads ETGVTQSPTHLIKTRGQQVTLRCSSQSGHNTVSWYQQALGQGPQFIFQYYREEENGRGNFPPRFSGLQFPNYSSELNVNALELDDSALYLCASSYNPGQNYGYTFGSGTRLTVV.

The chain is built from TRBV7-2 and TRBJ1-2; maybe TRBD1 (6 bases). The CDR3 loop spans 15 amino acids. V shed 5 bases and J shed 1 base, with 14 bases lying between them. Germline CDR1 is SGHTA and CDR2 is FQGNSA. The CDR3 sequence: CASSLGGSGNYGYTF. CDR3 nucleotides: TGTGCCAGCAGCCTGGGGGGCAGCGGTAACTATGGCTACACCTTC.

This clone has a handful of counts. CDR3 bases: TGTGCCAGCAGTTGGGGGACAGGGGGCGAGCAGTACTTC. Translating it yields CASSWGTGGEQYF. This chain connects TRBV27 to TRBJ2-7; 11 bases map to TRBD1. This CDR3 contains 13 residues. Germline V gives CDR1 MNHEY, CDR2 SMNVEV (reference sequence). Germline trimming cut 4 bases from V and 6 bases from J; bases unmatched to any gene: 2.

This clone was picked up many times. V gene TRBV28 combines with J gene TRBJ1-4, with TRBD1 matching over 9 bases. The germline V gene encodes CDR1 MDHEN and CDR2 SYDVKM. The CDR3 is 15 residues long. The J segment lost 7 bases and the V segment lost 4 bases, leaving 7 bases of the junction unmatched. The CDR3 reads CASSSRRTGAEKLFF. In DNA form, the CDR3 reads TGTGCCAGCAGTTCGAGGCGGACAGGGGCTGAAAAACTGTTTTTT. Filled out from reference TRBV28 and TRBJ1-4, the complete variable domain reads DVKVTQSSRYLVKRTGEKVFLECVQDMDHENMFWYRQDPGLGLRLIYFSYDVKMKEKGDIPEGYSVSREKKERFSLILESASTNQTSMYLCASSSRRTGAEKLFFGSGTQLSVL.

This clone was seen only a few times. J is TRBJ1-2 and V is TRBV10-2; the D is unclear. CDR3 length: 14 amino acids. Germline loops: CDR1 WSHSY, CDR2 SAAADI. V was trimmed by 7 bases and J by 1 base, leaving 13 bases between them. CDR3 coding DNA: TGCGCCAGCACCCGGGAGGCGTTTAACTATGGCTACACCTTC. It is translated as CASTREAFNYGYTF.

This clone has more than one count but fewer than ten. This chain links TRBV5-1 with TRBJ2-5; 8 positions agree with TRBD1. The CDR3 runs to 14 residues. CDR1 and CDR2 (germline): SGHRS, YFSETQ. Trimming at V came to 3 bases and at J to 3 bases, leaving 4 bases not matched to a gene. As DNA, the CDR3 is TGCGCCAGCAGCTCGCAGGGGGCCGAAGAGACCCAGTACTTC. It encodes CASSSQGAEETQYF.

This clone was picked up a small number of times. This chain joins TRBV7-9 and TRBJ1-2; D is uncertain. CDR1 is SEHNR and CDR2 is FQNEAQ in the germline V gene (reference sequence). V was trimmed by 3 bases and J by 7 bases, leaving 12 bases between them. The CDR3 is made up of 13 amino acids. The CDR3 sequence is CASSFNSPTGYTF. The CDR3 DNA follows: TGTGCCAGCAGCTTTAACTCGCCCACTGGCTACACCTTC.

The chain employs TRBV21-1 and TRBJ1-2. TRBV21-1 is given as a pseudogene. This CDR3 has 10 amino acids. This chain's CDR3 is CASSKDGYTF. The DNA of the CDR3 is TGTGCCAGCAGCAAAGATGGCTACACCTTC.

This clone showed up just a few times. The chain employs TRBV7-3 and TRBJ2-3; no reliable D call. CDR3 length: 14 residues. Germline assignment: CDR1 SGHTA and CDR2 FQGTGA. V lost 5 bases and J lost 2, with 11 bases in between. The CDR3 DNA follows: TGTGCCAGCAGCGCAACCTCGGACACAGATACGCAGTATTTT. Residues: CASSATSDTDTQYF.

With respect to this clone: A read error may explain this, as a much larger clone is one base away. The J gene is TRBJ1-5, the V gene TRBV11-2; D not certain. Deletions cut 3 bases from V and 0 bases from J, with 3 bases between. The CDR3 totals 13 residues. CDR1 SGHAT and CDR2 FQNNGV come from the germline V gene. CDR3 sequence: CASSFVSNQPQHF. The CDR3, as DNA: TGTGCCAGCAGCTTCGTTAGCAATCAGCCCCAGCATTTT.

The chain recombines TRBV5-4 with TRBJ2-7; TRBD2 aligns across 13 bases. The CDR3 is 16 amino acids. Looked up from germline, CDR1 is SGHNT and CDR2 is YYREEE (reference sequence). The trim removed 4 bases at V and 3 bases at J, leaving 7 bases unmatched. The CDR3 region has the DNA TGTGCCAGCAGCGCACCCGGACTAGCGGGGGTCTACGAGCAGTACTTC. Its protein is CASSAPGLAGVYEQYF.

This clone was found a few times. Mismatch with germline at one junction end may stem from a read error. In DNA, the CDR3 is TGTGCCAGCGCACCAAGAGGACAGGGGGCGTCAGGGGCCAACGTCCTGACTTTC. It yields the protein CASAPRGQGASGANVLTF. The chain recombines TRBV18 with TRBJ2-6; 11 nucleotides agree with TRBD1. The CDR3 is 18 amino acids. Germline loops: CDR1 KGHSH, CDR2 LQKENI.

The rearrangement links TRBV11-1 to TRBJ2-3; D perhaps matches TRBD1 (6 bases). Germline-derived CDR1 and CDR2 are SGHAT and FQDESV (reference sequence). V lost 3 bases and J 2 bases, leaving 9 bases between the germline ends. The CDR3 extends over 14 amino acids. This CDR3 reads CASSFDRPTDTQYF. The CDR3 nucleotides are TGTGCCAGCAGCTTCGACAGGCCCACAGATACGCAGTATTTT.

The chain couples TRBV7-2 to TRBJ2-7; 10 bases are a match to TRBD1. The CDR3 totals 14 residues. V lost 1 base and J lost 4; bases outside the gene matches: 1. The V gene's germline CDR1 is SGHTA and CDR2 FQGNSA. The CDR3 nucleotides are TGTGCCAGCAGCTTAGGGGACAGGGGTTACGAGCAGTACTTC. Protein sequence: CASSLGDRGYEQYF.

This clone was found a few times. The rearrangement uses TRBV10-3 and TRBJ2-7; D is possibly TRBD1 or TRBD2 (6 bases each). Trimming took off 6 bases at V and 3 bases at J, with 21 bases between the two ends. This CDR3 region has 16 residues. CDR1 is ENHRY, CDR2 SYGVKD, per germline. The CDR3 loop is CAIRSSGDGGHYEQYF. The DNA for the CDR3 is TGTGCCATCAGGTCCTCGGGGGATGGGGGACACTACGAGCAGTACTTC.

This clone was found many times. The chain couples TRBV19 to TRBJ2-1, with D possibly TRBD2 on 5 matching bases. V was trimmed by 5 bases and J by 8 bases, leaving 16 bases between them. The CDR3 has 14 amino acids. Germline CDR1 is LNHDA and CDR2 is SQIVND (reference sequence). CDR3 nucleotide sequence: TGTGCCAGTAGTCTCTCCCGAGGGAGCTATGAGCAGTTCTTC. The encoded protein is CASSLSRGSYEQFF.

The CDR3 coding sequence is TGTGCCAGCAGGCGAATAGGGGAGGGGAATGGCTACACCTTC. It is translated as CASRRIGEGNGYTF. The chain employs TRBV7-2 and TRBJ1-2; D perhaps matches TRBD1 (5 bases). The V gene lost 6 bases and the J gene lost 6 bases, with 17 bases spanning the gap. CDR3 length equals 14 residues. Per the germline V gene, CDR1 is SGHTA and CDR2 is FQGNSA.

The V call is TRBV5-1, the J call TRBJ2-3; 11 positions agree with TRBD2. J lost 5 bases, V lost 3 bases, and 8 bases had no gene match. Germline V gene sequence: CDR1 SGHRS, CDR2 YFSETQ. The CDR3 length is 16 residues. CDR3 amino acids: CASSSMTSGEGDTQYF. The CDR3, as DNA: TGCGCCAGCAGCTCGATGACTAGCGGGGAGGGAGATACGCAGTATTTT.

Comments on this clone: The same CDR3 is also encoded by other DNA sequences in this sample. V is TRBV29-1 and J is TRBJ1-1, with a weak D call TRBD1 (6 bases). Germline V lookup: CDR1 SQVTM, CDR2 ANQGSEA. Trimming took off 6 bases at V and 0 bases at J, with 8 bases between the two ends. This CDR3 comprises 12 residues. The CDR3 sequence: CSVGQLNTEAFF. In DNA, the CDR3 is TGCAGCGTCGGACAGTTGAACACTGAAGCTTTCTTT.